A single T cell receptor (beta chain) is shown here with its context. This clone was seen a handful of times. This receptor's antigen is unknown. The sample holds no much larger clone one base away, and base qualities are not on file. This specimen belongs to a study of immune evolution from preneoplasia to lung adenocarcinoma (dated by TCRdb to 2020 to 2022). Background for the entire study: No AAH lesions showed HLA loss of heterozygosity, compared with over 6% of AIS, roughly 15% of MIA and approximately 34% of ADC lesions. The study used immune gene expression, TCR sequencing and multiplex immunofluorescence to profile the immune contexture of lung adenocarcinoma precursors and invasive adenocarcinoma. Resected precursor lesions (AAH, AIS, MIA) and invasive adenocarcinomas were compared against paired morphologically normal lung tissue. Sample size was determined by specimen availability and not by a prior power calculation. The immune data were combined with whole exome sequencing and methylation data from the same cohort of nodules. A total of approximately 48 patients with pulmonary nodules who underwent surgical resection were included in the overall cohort. TCR sequencing data were obtained from more than 45 patients. According to the study, 105 samples were used for TCR sequencing. POLYSOLVER was used to infer Class I HLA alleles from exome data, and LOHHLA was used to detect allele-specific HLA loss. The investigation overall reported the following: The highest top T cell clone frequencies were observed in normal lung, and a progressive decrease in top T cell clone frequencies appeared to occur from AAH through AIS, MIA and invasive adenocarcinoma. KRAS-mutant nodules showed the highest T cell clonality compared with EGFR-mutant or double wild-type lesions. The findings rested on association rather than direct causation, and larger cohorts with long-term follow-up and longitudinal biopsies were considered necessary. Because every patient came from Japan and China, how well the results apply to Western populations was uncertain. The highest clonality was observed in normal lung, whereas higher T cell density and diversity but lower clonality appeared to be present in later-stage lesions.

Patients underwent resection in Japan or China between about 2013 and 2017. The histologic diagnosis of each case was independently confirmed on H&E slides by two lung cancer pathologists. To enrich premalignant or tumor cells for nucleic acid extraction, macro-dissection was performed after pathologic assessment. FFPE tissue was used for DNA isolation with the AllPrep DNA/RNA FFPE Kit. Using the immunoSEQ hsTCRbeta Kit, TCR beta CDR3 regions were sequenced from DNA. The original methods were these. The ImmunoSEQ Analyzer was used to analyse the TCR sequencing data. T cell clonality was defined as 1 minus Pielou's evenness, calculated on productive rearrangements. T cell diversity was measured with the inverse Simpson index on productive templates. T cell density was expressed as TCR beta template counts normalized to usable DNA, with usable DNA estimated by amplifying and sequencing housekeeping genes. Two-sided Kruskal-Wallis tests were used to compare TCR metrics between histologic stages. TCRdb carries this immuneACCESS record with in-frame sequences only. Its versions omit some clonotypes, under half of them owing to an unresolved V gene in the studies checked, with the rest unexplained. The V and J calls and clone size were taken over from that table, and D and trimming were inferred from the DNA. Present in this sample are several thousand clones, 60% to 80% of which were seen just once. The ten largest make up over 9.5% of the sample.

The germline V gene yields KGHSH for CDR1 and LQKENI for CDR2. From the cysteine up to the phenylalanine, the CDR3 has a length of 13 residues. The retained sequence is limited to the CDR3, 39 bases, with the frame set at the first base. The trim is 6 bases for V and 5 bases for J, with a gap of 11 bases between the germline ends. The receptor chain draws on TRBV18 and TRBJ2-1; a tentative D match to TRBD1 spans 6 bases. What was sequenced was FFPE minimally invasive lung adenocarcinoma tissue. Sample cell subset or site, as interpreted from the label and publication: micro-invasive lung adenocarcinoma (MIA). This TCR came from a person aged 65 to 79 with lung adenocarcinoma. The CDR3 here reads CASSGQGNNEQFF. The DNA is TGTGCCAGCTCGGGACAAGGGAACAATGAGCAGTTCTTC.